These 26 T cell receptor beta chains were all obtained from the same sample, sequenced in a study of long-term antiretroviral therapy in people with HIV. Investigators performed immunoSEQ version v3.0 at survey level. Assay used: immunoSEQ multiplex PCR; TCRdb lists only in-frame clones, some missing. The table shows fewer than 20,000 clones, with around four fifths occurring only once. The sequenced sample was unsorted PBMCs, obtained 2.1 years after starting antiretroviral therapy. Receptors were obtained from a middle-aged man with HIV.

The J gene is TRBJ2-3, the V gene TRBV25-1; 9 bases are a match to TRBD2. With 2 bases clipped from V and 3 bases from J, the junction kept 9 bases outside the gene matches. Germline lookup yields CDR1 MGHDK and CDR2 SYGVNS. The CDR3 runs to 17 residues. CDR3 sequence reads: CASSEQGRGGLTDTQYF. In DNA, the CDR3 is TGTGCCAGCAGTGAACAAGGGCGGGGGGGCTTGACAGATACGCAGTATTTT.

In its sample, this clone was seen a few times. The V gene is TRBV5-6, the J gene TRBJ1-6; D uncertain. Germline V lookup: CDR1 SGHDT, CDR2 YYEEEE. Trimming removed 4 bases from V and 11 bases from J, with 4 bases in between. There are 10 residues in the CDR3. CDR3 bases: TGTGCCAGCAGCCCAACACCCCTCCACTTT. This translates into CASSPTPLHF.

The rearrangement links TRBV10-3 to TRBJ1-1; D unresolved. Trimming left V 0 bases short and J 1 base short, with 6 bases between. Germline V CDR1 and CDR2: ENHRY, SYGVKD. The CDR3 is made up of 14 amino acids. CDR3 bases: TGTGCCATCAGTGAGTCAGTGTCGAACACTGAAGCTTTCTTT. Amino acid sequence: CAISESVSNTEAFF.

The CDR3, as DNA: TGCGCCAGCAGTGAGTCAACCCTGTACGAGCAGTACTTC. Translating it yields CASSESTLYEQYF. The J gene is TRBJ2-7, the V gene TRBV10-1, with D unclear. The CDR3 sequence is 13 residues long. V gave up 0 bases and J gave up 4 bases, with 7 bases separating them. Germline CDR1 reads WNHNN; CDR2 reads SYGVQD (reference sequence).

This chain connects TRBV11-3 to TRBJ2-2, with TRBD1 identical over 7 bases. CDR3 length equals 16 residues. Trimming at V came to 3 bases and at J to 1 base, leaving 5 bases not matched to a gene. Per germline, CDR1 SGHNT and CDR2 YENEEA. As DNA, the CDR3 is TGTGCCAGCAGCTTGACAGGGTGGGGGAACACCGGGGAGCTGTTTTTT. The encoded protein is CASSLTGWGNTGELFF.

V is TRBV5-4 and J is TRBJ1-6; a weak D match, TRBD1 (5 bases). Looked up from germline, CDR1 is SGHNT and CDR2 is YYREEE (reference sequence). This CDR3 comprises 17 residues. V lost 0 bases to trimming and J lost 0 bases, with 10 bases between them. CDR3 in DNA: TGTGCCAGCAGCTTGGAGGGGTCGAGCTCCTATAATTCACCCCTCCACTTT. The encoded protein is CASSLEGSSSYNSPLHF.

The chain recombines TRBV2 with TRBJ2-7, with TRBD1 matching over 7 bases. CDR1 and CDR2 from the germline V gene are SNHLY and FYNNEI. The J segment lost 4 bases and the V segment lost 8 bases, leaving 8 bases of the junction unmatched. CDR3 length: 13 residues. The CDR3 DNA reads TGTGCCAGCCGGGACAGACTACTGTACGAGCAGTACTTC. Its protein product is CASRDRLLYEQYF.

The rearrangement joins TRBV2 to TRBJ2-1; TRBD2 matches 11 bases. V trimming: 3 bases; J trimming: 4 bases; junction bases outside the gene matches: 2. The CDR3 runs 15 residues. Germline-derived CDR1 and CDR2 are SNHLY and FYNNEI. CDR3 sequence reads: CASSDGTSGYNEQFF. CDR3 coding DNA: TGTGCCAGCAGTGACGGGACTAGCGGATACAATGAGCAGTTCTTC.

The CDR3 region is CASSRLRGQNYNEQFF. The CDR3 nucleotides read TGCGCCAGCAGCCGCCTCAGGGGGCAGAACTACAATGAGCAGTTCTTC. The chain links TRBV4-1 to TRBJ2-1; 8 positions match TRBD1. This CDR3 is 16 amino acids long. With 4 bases clipped from V and 3 bases from J, the junction kept 8 bases outside the gene matches. Germline CDR1 and CDR2: MGHRA and YSYEKL.

This clone was seen once. The chain carries TRBV9 and TRBJ1-2, with no clear D. This CDR3 contains 14 residues. The V gene's germline CDR1 is SGDLS and CDR2 YYNGEE. V was clipped by 3 bases and J by 4 bases, with 13 bases between them. The CDR3 protein is CASSAGRAVYGYTF. The CDR3 DNA follows: TGTGCCAGCAGCGCCGGAAGGGCAGTCTATGGCTACACCTTC.

CDR3 DNA sequence: TGTGCCTGGAACCCGGGACAGGTAAACACTGAAGCTTTCTTT. Translating it yields CAWNPGQVNTEAFF. The genes are TRBV30 and TRBJ1-1, with 8 bases fitting TRBD1. The CDR3 extends over 14 amino acids. Germline V gene sequence: CDR1 GTSNPN, CDR2 SVGIG (reference sequence). The V gene end was trimmed by 4 bases and the J gene end by 2 bases; junction bases not matched to a gene: 6.

Only a few counts were recorded for this clone. The rearrangement links TRBV7-2 to TRBJ2-7, with TRBD1 as a possible D gene (5 bases). The CDR3 covers 15 residues. From germline, CDR1 is SGHTA and CDR2 FQGNSA. Trimming cost V 5 bases and J 4 bases, with 18 bases left between them. The CDR3 protein is CASSPSSGNFYEQYF. DNA for the CDR3: TGTGCCAGCAGCCCGTCGTCAGGGAACTTTTACGAGCAGTACTTC.

V gene TRBV27 combines with J gene TRBJ2-1; D possibly corresponds to TRBD2 (5 bases). The CDR3 covers 14 residues. Trimming cost V 3 bases and J 7 bases, with 13 bases left between them. CDR1 MNHEY and CDR2 SMNVEV come from the germline V gene (reference sequence). The CDR3 region has the DNA TGTGCCAGCAGTTTGCTAGCACCTAGTAATGAGCAGTTCTTC. This gives the protein CASSLLAPSNEQFF.

The genes are TRBV7-3 and TRBJ2-2; 9 bases are a match to TRBD1. CDR3 length equals 15 residues. Germline V gene lookup returns CDR1 SGHTA and CDR2 FQGTGA. V dropped 3 bases and J dropped 5; count of bases not matched to a gene: 4. The CDR3 is CASSLTGQGTGELFF. DNA for the CDR3: TGTGCCAGCAGCTTGACGGGACAGGGAACCGGGGAGCTGTTTTTT.

The chain has TRBV5-1 and TRBJ2-1; D unresolved. The CDR3 extends over 16 amino acids. The germline CDR1 and CDR2 sequences are SGHRS and YFSETQ. Trimming took 0 bases from V and 3 from J, leaving 13 bases between them. The CDR3 coding sequence is TGCGCCAGCAGCTTGGGACCTGCCGAAGGCTACAATGAGCAGTTCTTC. Encoded protein: CASSLGPAEGYNEQFF. Looking up the rest from reference TRBV5-1 and TRBJ2-1 gives the full variable domain: KAGVTQTPRYLIKTRGQQVTLSCSPISGHRSVSWYQQTPGQGLQFLFEYFSETQRNKGNFPGRFSGRQFSNSRSEMNVSTLELGDSALYLCASSLGPAEGYNEQFFGPGTRLTVL.

This clone was counted once. The chain is built from TRBV10-2 and TRBJ2-1, with D tentatively TRBD1 (5 bases). The CDR3 runs 16 residues. Trimming took 3 bases from V and 1 from J, leaving 13 bases between them. In germline, CDR1 is WSHSY, CDR2 SAAADI. The CDR3 DNA follows: TGCGCCAGCAGTGAATTCGCAGGGAAGTCCTACAATGAGCAGTTCTTC. Protein sequence: CASSEFAGKSYNEQFF.

The chain combines TRBV19 with TRBJ2-7; 8 nucleotides align to TRBD1. The CDR3 consists of 14 residues. CDR1 is LNHDA, CDR2 SQIVND, per germline (reference sequence). The junction had 6 bases not matched to a gene; V was cut back by 8 bases and J by 0 bases. The CDR3 spells CASGGQANSYEQYF. The DNA for the CDR3 is TGTGCCAGTGGGGGACAGGCAAACTCCTACGAGCAGTACTTC.

This chain joins TRBV7-9 and TRBJ1-2; possibly TRBD1 for D (6 bases). The CDR3 sequence is 14 residues long. Germline CDR1 SEHNR, CDR2 FQNEAQ (reference sequence). Trimming removed 5 bases at V and 6 bases at J, with 16 bases between. CDR3 DNA sequence: TGTGCCAGCAGCCTGCCGGGACAAAGAAATGGCTACACCTTC. Translation gives CASSLPGQRNGYTF.

This clone turned up a few times. This chain joins TRBV11-3 and TRBJ1-5; D unresolved. Germline V gives CDR1 SGHNT, CDR2 YENEEA. The CDR3 sequence is 16 residues long. The V gene lost 0 bases and the J gene lost 2 bases, with 11 bases spanning the gap. The CDR3: CASSLDPVGGNQPQHF. CDR3 nucleotide sequence: TGTGCCAGCAGCTTAGATCCCGTTGGGGGCAATCAGCCCCAGCATTTT.

This clone was observed a few times. V gene TRBV7-9 combines with J gene TRBJ2-2, with D perhaps TRBD1 (5 bases). Germline V gives CDR1 SEHNR, CDR2 FQNEAQ (reference sequence). V was cut by 1 base and J by 7 bases, with 13 bases left in between. The CDR3 extends over 15 amino acids. In DNA form, the CDR3 reads TGTGCCAGCAGCTTAGAGAATGCAGGGATCGGGGAGCTGTTTTTT. This translates into CASSLENAGIGELFF.

The V call is TRBV2, the J call TRBJ1-5; D not resolved. V gave up 2 bases and J gave up 0 bases, with 8 bases separating them. The germline gives CDR1 SNHLY, CDR2 FYNNEI. CDR3 length: 15 residues. Here the CDR3 reads CASSESGVSNQPQHF. The CDR3, as DNA: TGTGCCAGCAGTGAATCTGGGGTTAGCAATCAGCCCCAGCATTTT. The variable domain in full, with the rest retrieved from reference TRBV2 and TRBJ1-5, is EPEVTQTPSHQVTQMGQEVILRCVPISNHLYFYWYRQILGQKVEFLVSFYNNEISEKSEIFDDQFSVERPDGSNFTLKIRSTKLEDSAMYFCASSESGVSNQPQHFGDGTRLSIL.

V gene TRBV2 combines with J gene TRBJ2-7; D is undetermined. The germline CDR1 and CDR2 sequences are SNHLY and FYNNEI. V was pared by 5 bases and J by 2 bases, with 7 bases between. The CDR3 has 12 residues. CDR3 sequence (DNA): TGTGCCAGCAGTCTCGCGGCCTACGAGCAGTACTTC. It encodes CASSLAAYEQYF.

This clone was recorded only once. The V and J genes are TRBV2 and TRBJ1-4, with D possibly being TRBD1 (6 bases). CDR1 and CDR2 (germline): SNHLY, FYNNEI. Between the trimmed V and J ends, which lost 3 bases and 7 bases, there was a span of 18 bases. The CDR3 sequence is 16 residues long. CDR3 sequence (DNA): TGTGCCAGCAGTGAGCTAGGCTGGGGGGCGGCTGAAAAACTGTTTTTT. Encoded protein: CASSELGWGAAEKLFF.

The J gene is TRBJ1-5, the V gene TRBV29-1; tentatively, D is TRBD1 (6 bases). The CDR3 consists of 14 residues. The ends were cut back, 6 bases at V and 4 bases at J, with 16 bases in the middle. CDR1 SQVTM and CDR2 ANQGSEA come from the germline V gene. The CDR3 DNA reads TGCAGCGTCTCGGGGGCGGTCGGGAATCAGCCCCAGCATTTT. Protein sequence: CSVSGAVGNQPQHF.

V usage is TRBV7-9 and J usage is TRBJ1-1, with TRBD1 matching 7 bases. The CDR3 extends over 13 amino acids. Per germline, CDR1 SEHNR and CDR2 FQNEAQ (reference sequence). V shed 6 bases, J shed 8 bases, and the junction held 9 bases outside the gene matches. CDR3 in DNA: TGTGCCAGCAGTAACAGGGGTGACCGGGAAGCTTTCTTT. Amino acid sequence: CASSNRGDREAFF.

This clone was picked up a small number of times. The rearrangement links TRBV28 to TRBJ2-7; TRBD1 matches 7 bases. The junction had 6 bases not matched to a gene; V was cut back by 10 bases and J by 0 bases. The germline CDR1 and CDR2 sequences are MDHEN and SYDVKM. The CDR3 is made up of 13 amino acids. The CDR3: CATMTGSSYEQYF. CDR3 coding DNA: TGTGCCACTATGACAGGGAGCTCCTACGAGCAGTACTTC.